This T cell receptor (beta chain) appears in the sequencing data of a study of blood T cell repertoires in COVID-19. About the research overall: Whether acute or convalescent, the COVID-19 samples came from the United States, Italy and Spain.

The study recruited people aged about 18 to 89 years across roughly 25 US areas. Assay: immunoSEQ multiplex PCR; the TCRdb copy retains only in-frame clones and omits some. This sample has 200,000 to 250,000 clones, with 88% found just once. The sample comprised PBMCs or T cells enriched from blood (not recorded which). The origin of this receptor is a woman aged 25-40 years who had recovered from COVID-19.

CDR3 nucleotides: TGTGCCAGCAGCGAACGCCCAGGGGGTCTAAGCACCGGGGAGCTGTTTTTT. It yields the protein CASSERPGGLSTGELFF. The V gene is TRBV13, the J gene TRBJ2-2; TRBD1 aligns across 7 bases. The CDR3 sequence is 17 residues long. CDR1 is PRHDT, CDR2 FYEKMQ, per germline (reference sequence). V lost 5 bases and J lost 4; bases outside the gene matches: 13.